These 28 T cell receptor beta chains were all obtained from the same sample, sequenced in a study of cytomegalovirus exposure and HLA in healthy donors. PCR involved 60 Vbeta and 13 Jbeta primers. Method: immunoSEQ multiplex PCR; TCRdb's copy keeps in-frame clones and lacks some. In the table there are fewer than 250,000 clones, roughly three quarters of which are singletons. What was sequenced was PBMCs. The source of these receptors is a male donor in good health and CMV-seropositive.

The rearrangement links TRBV9 to TRBJ1-2; 8 positions agree with TRBD1. Germline loops: CDR1 SGDLS, CDR2 YYNGEE. The trim removed 5 bases at V and 8 bases at J, leaving 11 bases unmatched. The CDR3 extends over 14 amino acids. This chain's CDR3 is CASSGGQAWGGYTF. For the CDR3, the DNA is TGTGCCAGCAGTGGGGGACAGGCCTGGGGGGGCTACACCTTC.

The CDR3 here is CASSGQGEKLFF. CDR3 sequence (DNA): TGCGCCTCGTCCGGACAGGGTGAAAAACTGTTTTTT. This chain links TRBV5-1 with TRBJ1-4; 8 nucleotides align to TRBD1. CDR1 SGHRS and CDR2 YFSETQ come from the germline V gene. V trimming: 10 bases; J trimming: 7 bases; junction bases outside the gene matches: 6. The CDR3 loop spans 12 amino acids.

Only a few counts were recorded for this clone. The chain links TRBV7-8 to TRBJ1-5; D unclear. V was shortened by 0 bases and J by 2 bases, with 8 bases between the two germline ends. The germline CDR1 and CDR2 sequences are SGHVS and FQNEAQ. The length of the CDR3 is 15 residues. The CDR3 sequence: CASSLAPAGNQPQHF. The CDR3 DNA follows: TGTGCCAGCAGCTTAGCCCCGGCGGGCAATCAGCCCCAGCATTTT.

V usage is TRBV25-1 and J usage is TRBJ1-5; D gene uncertain. Trimming removed 3 bases at V and 3 bases at J, with 6 bases between. The CDR3 totals 13 residues. Germline V gene sequence: CDR1 MGHDK, CDR2 SYGVNS. CDR3 sequence: CASSDSFNQPQHF. DNA for the CDR3: TGTGCCAGCAGTGATTCGTTCAATCAGCCCCAGCATTTT.

This clone was detected once. The genes are TRBV5-1 and TRBJ1-4; TRBD1 agrees at 10 bases. V shed 5 bases, J shed 6 bases, and the junction held 10 bases outside the gene matches. Germline V gives CDR1 SGHRS, CDR2 YFSETQ. The length of the CDR3 is 16 residues. The chain's CDR3 is CASRSGQGGRHEKLFF. The CDR3 DNA sequence: TGCGCCAGCAGGTCTGGACAGGGGGGACGCCATGAAAAACTGTTTTTT.

The table lists this clone with a count of one. The chain recombines TRBV2 with TRBJ2-7; TRBD1 aligns across 7 bases. The CDR3 loop spans 13 amino acids. Looked up from germline, CDR1 is SNHLY and CDR2 is FYNNEI. The junction had 8 bases not matched to a gene; V was cut back by 6 bases and J by 6 bases. The CDR3 DNA reads as TGTGCCAGCAGAAGGGACAGTCCCTCCGAGCAGTACTTC. Translation: CASRRDSPSEQYF.

The rearrangement links TRBV4-1 to TRBJ2-7; 7 positions match TRBD1. V lost 0 bases, J lost 2 bases, and 10 bases stayed unmatched. Germline loops: CDR1 MGHRA, CDR2 YSYEKL. The CDR3 loop spans 17 amino acids. The CDR3 DNA is TGCGCCAGCAGCCAAGATCGTTTTAGGGACAGCACCTACGAGCAGTACTTC. This encodes CASSQDRFRDSTYEQYF.

The CDR3 nucleotides read TGTGCCAGCAGCGAGGAAAACTGGACAGGGAGGGTCGAGCAGTACTTC. Amino acid sequence: CASSEENWTGRVEQYF. The V gene is TRBV7-6, the J gene TRBJ2-5, with D perhaps matching TRBD1 (8 bases). The J call is in doubt because the DNA end fits TRBJ2-7 better. Germline CDR1 SGHVS, CDR2 FNYEAQ. The CDR3 spans 16 residues.

This clone was picked up one time. The CDR3 loop is CASSQVETGELFF. The CDR3 DNA reads TGTGCCAGCAGCCAAGTCGAGACCGGGGAGCTGTTTTTT. The chain joins TRBV14 to TRBJ2-2; D not resolved. CDR3 length: 13 residues. CDR1 is SGHDN and CDR2 is FVKESK in the germline V gene. V lost 1 base, J lost 5 bases, and 5 bases lay in between.

The V gene is TRBV7-9, the J gene TRBJ2-7, with D uncertain. Germline V lookup: CDR1 SEHNR, CDR2 FQNEAQ (reference sequence). V was shortened by 4 bases and J by 3 bases, with 10 bases between the two germline ends. The CDR3 spans 13 residues. In nucleotides, the CDR3 is TGTGCCAGCAGCTCCGACGGAGACTACGAGCAGTACTTC. Amino acids: CASSSDGDYEQYF.

The gene calls are TRBV6-5 and TRBJ1-5; 11 positions agree with TRBD1. The CDR3 totals 15 residues. Trimming cost V 5 bases and J 6 bases; bases outside gene matches: 6. Germline values: CDR1 MNHEY, CDR2 SVGAGI. DNA of the CDR3: TGTGCCAGCAGTGGGGGACAGGGGGAGTCTCAGCCCCAGCATTTT. Translated: CASSGGQGESQPQHF.

V gene TRBV28 combines with J gene TRBJ1-2, with 9 bases matching TRBD1. The germline V gene has CDR1 MDHEN and CDR2 SYDVKM. This CDR3 region has 15 residues. V shed 8 bases, J shed 7 bases, and the junction held 14 bases outside the gene matches. CDR3 in DNA: TGTGCCAGCTCACAGGGGGCGCGGTTATCTCCTGGCTACACCTTC. Its protein product is CASSQGARLSPGYTF.

This clone was found a few times. The conserved phenylalanine or tryptophan is not found at the CDR3 terminus, so this likely reflects a read error. No DNA is shown, since the ends of the CDR3 on it are uncertain; the CDR3 is the one TCRdb lists. V usage is TRBV27 and J usage is TRBJ1-6; TRBD1 is the table's D call and was not checked against the DNA. The CDR3 adds up to 10 amino acids, both ends counted. Germline V gene sequence: CDR1 MNHEY, CDR2 SMNVEV (reference sequence). The CDR3 loop reads CASSLGSTVL.

The rearrangement links TRBV9 to TRBJ2-5; TRBD1 matches at 8 bases. J gave up 4 bases and V 3 bases, and 5 bases lay outside the gene matches. This CDR3 has 14 amino acids. Germline V gene data show CDR1 as SGDLS and CDR2 as YYNGEE. CDR3 region: CASSDDRGGETQYF. The CDR3 region has the DNA TGTGCCAGCAGCGACGACAGGGGAGGAGAGACCCAGTACTTC. Complete variable domain (other parts from reference TRBV9 and TRBJ2-5): DSGVTQTPKHLITATGQRVTLRCSPRSGDLSVYWYQQSLDQGLQFLIQYYNGEERAKGNILERFSAQQFPDLHSELNLSSLELGDSALYFCASSDDRGGETQYFGPGTRLLVL.

V usage is TRBV7-9 and J usage is TRBJ1-4; 8 bases are shared with TRBD1. V was clipped by 5 bases and J by 4 bases; unmatched bases: 6. CDR1 is SEHNR, CDR2 FQNEAQ, per germline (reference sequence). This CDR3 is built from 15 residues. This CDR3 is CASSTGTGDNEKLFF. The CDR3 DNA follows: TGTGCCAGCAGCACAGGGACAGGCGATAATGAAAAACTGTTTTTT.

This clone came up a few times. The chain couples TRBV7-2 to TRBJ1-3, with D possibly TRBD1 on 5 matching bases. This CDR3 contains 12 residues. CDR1 and CDR2 (germline): SGHTA, FQGNSA. V lost 8 bases, J lost 4 bases, and 9 bases lay in between. CDR3 DNA: TGTGCCAGCGGCGGGGGAGGAAACACCATATATTTT. It translates to CASGGGGNTIYF.

The chain joins TRBV28 to TRBJ2-7; a weak D match, TRBD2 (6 bases). CDR3 length: 13 amino acids. CDR1 and CDR2 from the germline V gene are MDHEN and SYDVKM. Trimming stripped 11 bases from V and 5 bases from J, with 19 bases between. DNA for the CDR3: TGTGCCGGTCGAGGAGGGCCAAAACACGAGCAGTACTTC. Translated: CAGRGGPKHEQYF.

The gene calls are TRBV27 and TRBJ2-3; perhaps TRBD1 as D (6 bases). The CDR3 totals 16 residues. Between the trimmed V and J ends, which lost 7 bases and 2 bases, there was a span of 19 bases. The germline CDR1 and CDR2 sequences are MNHEY and SMNVEV (reference sequence). The CDR3 spells CASNPRQAKFTDTQYF. The CDR3 DNA reads as TGTGCCAGCAACCCGCGACAGGCAAAGTTCACAGATACGCAGTATTTT.

The chain couples TRBV11-2 to TRBJ1-5, with D tentatively TRBD1 (6 bases). The CDR3 extends over 15 amino acids. Germline CDR1 is SGHAT and CDR2 is FQNNGV. With 2 bases removed from V and 4 bases from J, the gap between germline ends came to 12 bases. CDR3 coding DNA: TGTGCCAGCAGCTTATCGGACAGCTTAAATCAGCCCCAGCATTTT. Its translation: CASSLSDSLNQPQHF.

The V and J genes are TRBV21-1 and TRBJ2-3; TRBD2 is the table's D call and was not checked against the DNA. TRBV21-1 is termed a pseudogene. The CDR3 runs 18 residues. CDR3 bases: TGTGCCAGCAGTCCATCGGAGACGGGAGCGGGATTCACAGATACGCAGTATTTT. Protein sequence: CASSPSETGAGFTDTQYF.

The V and J genes are TRBV6-5 and TRBJ1-2; tentative D call: TRBD1 (5 bases). This CDR3 has 13 amino acids. Trimming cost V 3 bases and J 7 bases, with 12 bases left between them. Germline CDR1 MNHEY, CDR2 SVGAGI. For the CDR3, the DNA is TGTGCCAGCAGTTATACCTCAGGGTTTGGCTACACCTTC. It translates to CASSYTSGFGYTF.

This chain uses TRBV27 with TRBJ2-1, with TRBD2 matching over 16 bases. The trim removed 3 bases at V and 9 bases at J, leaving 8 bases unmatched. The germline V gene encodes CDR1 MNHEY and CDR2 SMNVEV (reference sequence). The CDR3 has 17 amino acids. CDR3 sequence: CASSFPGLAGGPGEQFF. The DNA of the CDR3 is TGTGCCAGCAGTTTTCCGGGACTAGCGGGAGGGCCCGGTGAGCAGTTCTTC.

The chain employs TRBV7-9 and TRBJ2-3; 10 nucleotides agree with TRBD1. Germline V gives CDR1 SEHNR, CDR2 FQNEAQ (reference sequence). The CDR3 contains 16 residues. Trimming removed 1 base from V and 5 bases from J; junction bases left unmatched: 6. CDR3 sequence: CASSLGDRGVRDTQYF. The DNA of the CDR3 is TGTGCCAGCAGCTTAGGGGACAGGGGAGTAAGAGATACGCAGTATTTT.

The V call is TRBV7-2, the J call TRBJ1-5; D unresolved. Trimming stripped 4 bases from V and 4 bases from J, with 8 bases between. Germline values: CDR1 SGHTA, CDR2 FQGNSA. CDR3 length: 13 residues. The CDR3: CASSSWRNQPQHF. The CDR3 coding sequence is TGTGCCAGCAGCTCCTGGCGGAATCAGCCCCAGCATTTT.

The chain links TRBV29-1 to TRBJ1-4; D may be TRBD1 (6 bases). V lost 7 bases and J lost 8, with 17 bases in between. Germline V gene sequence: CDR1 SQVTM, CDR2 ANQGSEA. The CDR3 is 13 amino acids. This CDR3 is CSAMTGWFEKLFF. Here the CDR3 DNA reads TGCAGCGCTATGACAGGCTGGTTCGAAAAACTGTTTTTT. The variable domain in full, with the rest retrieved from reference TRBV29-1 and TRBJ1-4, is SAVISQKPSRDICQRGTSLTIQCQVDSQVTMMFWYRQQPGQSLTLIATANQGSEATYESGFVIDKFPISRPNLTFSTLTVSNMSPEDSSIYLCSAMTGWFEKLFFGSGTQLSVL.

This clone was detected a few times. This chain uses TRBV11-1 with TRBJ1-6; unclear D gene. Trimming left V 5 bases short and J 7 bases short, with 6 bases between. CDR1 SGHAT and CDR2 FQDESV come from the germline V gene (reference sequence). This CDR3 is 12 amino acids long. The CDR3 here is CASSPGNSPLHF. The CDR3 bases are TGTGCCAGCAGCCCGGGAAATTCACCCCTCCACTTT.

The gene calls are TRBV4-1 and TRBJ2-3; 14 bases fit TRBD2. V lost 4 bases, J lost 5 bases, and 5 bases stayed unmatched. The CDR3 totals 16 residues. Germline-derived CDR1 and CDR2 are MGHRA and YSYEKL. CDR3 nucleotides: TGCGCCAGCAGCCTAGGGACTAGCGGGGGTGGAGATACGCAGTATTTT. It translates to CASSLGTSGGGDTQYF.

The rearrangement joins TRBV7-9 to TRBJ1-2, with 9 bases aligning to TRBD1. V lost 5 bases to trimming and J lost 3 bases; unmatched junction nucleotides: 7. Germline CDR1 is SEHNR and CDR2 is FQNEAQ (reference sequence). The CDR3 totals 15 residues. Here the CDR3 reads CASSKGGQGDYGYTF. The DNA of the CDR3 is TGTGCCAGCAGCAAAGGGGGACAGGGTGACTATGGCTACACCTTC.